This paragraph covers one T cell receptor beta chain sequence. This record belongs to a study of blood T cell repertoires in COVID-19. As for the study in general: The United States, Italy and Spain provided the acute and convalescent COVID-19 samples. PBMCs, B-cell-depleted T cells, or T cells provided the cDNA or gDNA that made up the material.

The CDR3 spans 14 residues. Germline lookup yields CDR1 LNHDA and CDR2 SQIVND (reference sequence). Between the trimmed V and J ends, which lost 5 bases and 4 bases, there was a span of 14 bases. Patients of the Seattle cohort, enrolled during active infection, were followed longitudinally. Original processing notes: Scientists estimated how many nucleated cells there were by amplifying reference gene primers. Repertoires were generated with immunoSEQ multiplex PCR, while TCRdb's copy carries only in-frame clones and drops some. That table gives V, J and clone size, and the DNA gave D and trimming. The data contain more than 250,000 clones, approximately 88% of them singletons.

The sequence derives from a woman younger than 45 with COVID-19, enrolled during active disease. The chain has TRBV19 and TRBJ1-2, with D uncertain. Sequenced sample: peripheral blood. CDR3: CASSPTVGIYGYTF. CDR3 nucleotides: TGTGCCAGTAGTCCCACAGTCGGAATCTATGGCTACACCTTC.